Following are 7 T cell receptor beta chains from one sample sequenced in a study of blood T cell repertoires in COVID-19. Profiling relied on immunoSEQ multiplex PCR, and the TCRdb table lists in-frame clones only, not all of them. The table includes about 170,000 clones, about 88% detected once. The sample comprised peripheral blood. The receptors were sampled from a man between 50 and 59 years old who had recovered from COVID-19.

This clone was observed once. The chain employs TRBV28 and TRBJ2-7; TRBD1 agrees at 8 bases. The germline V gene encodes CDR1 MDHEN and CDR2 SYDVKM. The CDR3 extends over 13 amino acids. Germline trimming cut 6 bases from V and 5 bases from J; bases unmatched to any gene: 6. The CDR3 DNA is TGTGCCAGCAGACGGACAGGGTTGAACGAGCAGTACTTC. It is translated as CASRRTGLNEQYF.

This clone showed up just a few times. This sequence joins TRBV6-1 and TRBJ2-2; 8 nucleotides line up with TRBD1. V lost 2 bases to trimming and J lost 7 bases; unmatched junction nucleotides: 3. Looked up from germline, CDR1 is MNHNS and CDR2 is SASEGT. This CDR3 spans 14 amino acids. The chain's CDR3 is CASSERQGSGELFF. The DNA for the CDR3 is TGTGCCAGCAGTGAACGACAGGGGAGCGGGGAGCTGTTTTTT.

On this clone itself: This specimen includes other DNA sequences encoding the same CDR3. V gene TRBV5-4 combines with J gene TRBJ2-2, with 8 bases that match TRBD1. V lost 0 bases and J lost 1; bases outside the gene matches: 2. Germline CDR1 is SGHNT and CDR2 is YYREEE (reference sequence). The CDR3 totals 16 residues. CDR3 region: CASSLAGTGNTGELFF. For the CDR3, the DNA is TGTGCCAGCAGCTTGGCCGGGACAGGGAACACCGGGGAGCTGTTTTTT.

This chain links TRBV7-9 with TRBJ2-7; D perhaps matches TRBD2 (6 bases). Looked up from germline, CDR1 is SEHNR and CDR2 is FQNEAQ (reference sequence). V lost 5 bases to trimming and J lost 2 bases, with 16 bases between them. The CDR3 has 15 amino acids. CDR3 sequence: CASSQTAGPPYEQYF. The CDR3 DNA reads TGTGCCAGCAGCCAAACCGCGGGACCCCCCTACGAGCAGTACTTC. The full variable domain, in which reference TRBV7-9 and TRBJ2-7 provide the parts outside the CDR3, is DTGVSQNPRHKITKRGQNVTFRCDPISEHNRLYWYRQTLGQGPEFLTYFQNEAQLEKSRLLSDRFSAERPKGSFSTLEIQRTEQGDSAMYLCASSQTAGPPYEQYFGPGTRLTVT.

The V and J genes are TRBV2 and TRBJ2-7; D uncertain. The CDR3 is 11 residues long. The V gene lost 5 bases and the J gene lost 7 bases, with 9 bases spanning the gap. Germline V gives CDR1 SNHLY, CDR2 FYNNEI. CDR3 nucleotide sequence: TGTGCCAGCAGTTCTAATCGGGAGCAGTACTTC. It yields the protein CASSSNREQYF.

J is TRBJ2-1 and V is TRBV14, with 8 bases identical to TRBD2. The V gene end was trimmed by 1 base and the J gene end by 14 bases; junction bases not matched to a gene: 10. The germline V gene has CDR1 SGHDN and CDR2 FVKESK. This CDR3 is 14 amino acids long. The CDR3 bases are TGTGCCAGCAGCCAAGTCACGGGAGGGTATATAGAGTTCTTC. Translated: CASSQVTGGYIEFF.

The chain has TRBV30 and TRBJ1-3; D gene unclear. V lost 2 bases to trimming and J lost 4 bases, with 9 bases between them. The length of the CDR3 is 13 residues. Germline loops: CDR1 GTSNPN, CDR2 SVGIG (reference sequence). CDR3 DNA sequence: TGTGCCTGGAGTTTACAAATGGGAAACACCATATATTTT. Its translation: CAWSLQMGNTIYF. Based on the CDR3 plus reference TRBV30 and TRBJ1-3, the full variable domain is SQTIHQWPATLVQPVGSPLSLECTVEGTSNPNLYWYRQAAGRGLQLLFYSVGIGQISSEVPQNLSASRPQDRQFILSSKKLLLSDSGFYLCAWSLQMGNTIYFGEGSWLTVV.